Included here is one T cell receptor (beta chain) sequence, with context. Its target is unknown. This entry is derived from a study of shared clonotypes between healthy human individuals. The study's findings and limits: Only a few donors were included, so the genetic and exposure-history diversity represented was limited. Blood was the only sampled material, and tissue repertoires likely differ.

TCRdb's table, derived via immunoSEQ multiplex PCR, lists solely in-frame clones and lacks some. In the table there are tens of thousands of clones, about 61% of which are singletons. Trimming left V 3 bases short and J 4 bases short, with 12 bases between. Germline V lookup: CDR1 MGHDK, CDR2 SYGVNS. The CDR3 length is 14 residues. This chain joins TRBV25-1 and TRBJ2-5; weak D call: TRBD2 (6 bases). The sequence was obtained from a man in his thirties or forties in good health. Sequenced: memory CD8+ T cells sorted from blood. Subset defined: CD45RO+ cells pooled with CCR7-negative TemRA cells. DNA of the CDR3: TGTGCCAGCAGTGACCGGGGGAAGGGAGAGACCCAGTACTTC. Translation gives CASSDRGKGETQYF.